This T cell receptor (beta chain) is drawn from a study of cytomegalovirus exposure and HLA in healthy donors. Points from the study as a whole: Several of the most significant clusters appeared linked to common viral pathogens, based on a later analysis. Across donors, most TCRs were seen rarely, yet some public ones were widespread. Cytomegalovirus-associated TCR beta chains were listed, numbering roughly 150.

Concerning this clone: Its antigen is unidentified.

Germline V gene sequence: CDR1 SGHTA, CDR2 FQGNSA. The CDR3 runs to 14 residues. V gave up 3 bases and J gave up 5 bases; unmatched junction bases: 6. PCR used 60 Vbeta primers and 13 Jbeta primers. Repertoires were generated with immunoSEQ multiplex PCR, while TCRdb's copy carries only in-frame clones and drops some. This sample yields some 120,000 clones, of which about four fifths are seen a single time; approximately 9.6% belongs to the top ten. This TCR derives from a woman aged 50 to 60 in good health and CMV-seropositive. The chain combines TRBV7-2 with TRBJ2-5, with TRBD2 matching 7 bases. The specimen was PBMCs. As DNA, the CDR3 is TGTGCCAGCAGCTTTCAGGCCGGGGGGGAGACCCAGTACTTC. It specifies CASSFQAGGETQYF. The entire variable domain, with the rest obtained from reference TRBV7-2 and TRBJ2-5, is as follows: GAGVSQSPSNKVTEKGKDVELRCDPISGHTALYWYRQSLGQGLEFLIYFQGNSAPDKSGLPSDRFSAERTGGSVSTLTIQRTQQEDSAVYLCASSFQAGGETQYFGPGTRLLVL.